This T cell receptor (beta chain) was observed in a study of OX40 agonist ivuxolimab in advanced cancers. Sequencing used immunoSEQ multiplex PCR; TCRdb keeps in-frame clones, though not all of them. This table has about 120,000 clones, approximately 92% appearing once. The V gene lost 0 bases and the J gene lost 4 bases, with 10 bases spanning the gap. The length of the CDR3 is 15 residues. Germline CDR1 reads SGHTA; CDR2 reads FQGNSA. The source was CD4+ or CD8+ T cells sorted from blood, collected in a trial of the OX40 agonist ivuxolimab. This TCR was sampled from an adult with an advanced solid tumor such as melanoma, head and neck, liver or kidney cancer. This chain uses TRBV7-2 with TRBJ1-3; unclear D gene. CDR3 in amino acids: CASSLARADGNTIYF. CDR3 bases: TGTGCCAGCAGCTTAGCGCGGGCAGACGGAAACACCATATATTTT.